What follows are 32 T cell receptor beta chains derived from one specimen sequenced in a study of PD-L1 blockade in urothelial cancer. Some clones are missing from TCRdb's copy, which holds only in-frame ones; the method was immunoSEQ multiplex PCR. The data contain about 70,000 clones, roughly 80% of them seen just once; the ten biggest clones take up 4% to 5%. The sample was PBMCs, taken around atezolizumab (anti-PD-L1) treatment. The receptor source for this set is a man between 65 and 85 years old with urothelial cancer.

This clone was picked up one time. Here the CDR3 reads CASRLRTGNKRDTQYF. The CDR3 DNA follows: TGTGCCAGCCGTTTAAGGACAGGAAACAAGAGGGATACGCAGTATTTT. The V call is TRBV6-5, the J call TRBJ2-3; 7 bases are shared with TRBD1. The CDR3 runs to 16 residues. V lost 8 bases to trimming and J lost 6 bases; unmatched junction nucleotides: 17. Germline V gene sequence: CDR1 MNHEY, CDR2 SVGAGI.

V usage is TRBV11-2 and J usage is TRBJ2-3; D perhaps matches TRBD2 (6 bases). Germline values: CDR1 SGHAT, CDR2 FQNNGV. With 1 base removed from V and 7 bases from J, the gap between germline ends came to 9 bases. The CDR3 contains 13 residues. CDR3 in amino acids: CASSLGTTYTQYF. CDR3 nucleotides: TGTGCCAGCAGCTTAGGGACTACCTATACGCAGTATTTT.

V usage is TRBV4-1 and J usage is TRBJ2-1; TRBD2 matches 14 bases. CDR3 length equals 19 residues. The V gene end was trimmed by 2 bases and the J gene end by 0 bases; junction bases not matched to a gene: 6. In germline, CDR1 is MGHRA, CDR2 YSYEKL. In DNA form, the CDR3 reads TGCGCCAGCAGCCAACGGACTAGCGGGAGGCTGGGCTCCTACAATGAGCAGTTCTTC. This codes for CASSQRTSGRLGSYNEQFF.

V and J are TRBV28 and TRBJ2-6; D may be TRBD2 (5 bases). CDR3 size: 16 residues. With 6 bases removed from V and 0 bases from J, the gap between germline ends came to 12 bases. Germline CDR1 and CDR2: MDHEN and SYDVKM. CDR3 residues: CASRRSGYSGANVLTF. The CDR3 nucleotides read TGTGCCAGCAGACGGTCGGGGTACTCTGGGGCCAACGTCCTGACTTTC.

This clone was detected only once. The chain employs TRBV5-6 and TRBJ1-5; 10 nucleotides agree with TRBD1. Trimming removed 1 base from V and 7 bases from J; junction bases left unmatched: 2. This CDR3 contains 14 residues. Per germline, CDR1 SGHDT and CDR2 YYEEEE. Here the CDR3 reads CASSLRQGAQPQHF. CDR3 nucleotides: TGTGCCAGCAGCTTGAGACAGGGGGCCCAGCCCCAGCATTTT. Looking up the rest from reference TRBV5-6 and TRBJ1-5 gives the full variable domain: DAGVTQSPTHLIKTRGQQVTLRCSPKSGHDTVSWYQQALGQGPQFIFQYYEEEERQRGNFPDRFSGHQFPNYSSELNVNALLLGDSALYLCASSLRQGAQPQHFGDGTRLSIL.

This rearrangement joins TRBV5-1 to TRBJ1-1; 7 bases are a match to TRBD1. V was clipped by 1 base and J by 1 base; unmatched bases: 4. The CDR3 contains 15 residues. Germline assignment: CDR1 SGHRS and CDR2 YFSETQ. The CDR3 loop is CASSLFTGANTEAFF. As DNA, the CDR3 is TGCGCCAGCAGCTTGTTCACAGGGGCGAACACTGAAGCTTTCTTT.

The chain joins TRBV27 to TRBJ2-7; TRBD2 matches 8 bases. This CDR3 comprises 16 residues. The J segment lost 6 bases and the V segment lost 2 bases, leaving 12 bases of the junction unmatched. Germline V gene data show CDR1 as MNHEY and CDR2 as SMNVEV (reference sequence). CDR3 nucleotide sequence: TGTGCCAGCAGTTTAACTCGGGGACTAGTAGTTTCCGAGCAGTACTTC. This sequence encodes CASSLTRGLVVSEQYF.

The genes are TRBV5-1 and TRBJ2-6, with TRBD1 identical over 9 bases. This CDR3 contains 19 residues. The germline CDR1 and CDR2 sequences are SGHRS and YFSETQ. V was clipped by 4 bases and J by 0 bases; unmatched bases: 11. The CDR3 nucleotides are TGCGCCAGCAGCCTCACCCTCAGGGGACAGGGCTCTGGGGCCAACGTCCTGACTTTC. It encodes CASSLTLRGQGSGANVLTF. Using reference TRBV5-1 and TRBJ2-6 for the parts outside the CDR3, the full variable domain is KAGVTQTPRYLIKTRGQQVTLSCSPISGHRSVSWYQQTPGQGLQFLFEYFSETQRNKGNFPGRFSGRQFSNSRSEMNVSTLELGDSALYLCASSLTLRGQGSGANVLTFGAGSRLTVL.

This chain connects TRBV19 to TRBJ2-7; weak D call: TRBD2 (6 bases). The CDR3 totals 13 residues. Germline V CDR1 and CDR2: LNHDA, SQIVND (reference sequence). The V and J ends lost 5 bases and 5 bases respectively, with 13 bases between them. CDR3 loop: CASSAGRINEQYF. As DNA, the CDR3 is TGTGCCAGTAGTGCAGGGAGGATCAACGAGCAGTACTTC.

The chain is built from TRBV10-3 and TRBJ1-1; tentatively, D is TRBD1 (5 bases). V gave up 5 bases and J gave up 1 base, with 17 bases separating them. CDR1 ENHRY and CDR2 SYGVKD come from the germline V gene. The CDR3 consists of 16 residues. The CDR3 sequence: CAISPFPSDRNTEAFF. In DNA form, the CDR3 reads TGTGCCATCAGTCCTTTCCCTTCCGACAGGAACACTGAAGCTTTCTTT.

The chain employs TRBV11-2 and TRBJ2-3, with D perhaps TRBD2 (7 bases). V gave up 2 bases and J gave up 2 bases, with 11 bases separating them. The V gene's germline CDR1 is SGHAT and CDR2 FQNNGV. This CDR3 is built from 15 residues. In nucleotides, the CDR3 is TGTGCCAGCAGCTTACGGGGGGCATTCACAGATACGCAGTATTTT. Translating gives CASSLRGAFTDTQYF.

The chain uses TRBV2 and TRBJ2-7; 7 bases are shared with TRBD1. Germline V CDR1 and CDR2: SNHLY, FYNNEI. The CDR3 sequence is 13 residues long. After removal of 8 bases from V and 6 bases from J, the junction contained 10 bases not matched to a gene. As DNA, the CDR3 is TGTGCCAGCCGAATAAACAGGGGTAGCGAGCAGTACTTC. It codes for CASRINRGSEQYF.

DNA for the CDR3: TGCGCCAGCAGTGAGGACAGATCCTACGAGCAGTACTTC. This sequence encodes CASSEDRSYEQYF. J is TRBJ2-7 and V is TRBV10-1; D is perhaps TRBD1 (5 bases). Deletions cut 2 bases from V and 1 base from J, with 6 bases between. The length of the CDR3 is 13 residues. Germline CDR1 reads WNHNN; CDR2 reads SYGVQD (reference sequence).

The chain links TRBV7-8 to TRBJ2-1; weak D call: TRBD2 (5 bases). CDR1 is SGHVS, CDR2 FQNEAQ, per germline. The CDR3 covers 15 residues. V was clipped by 1 base and J by 0 bases, with 7 bases between them. CDR3: CASSLGAGSYNEQFF. The CDR3 coding sequence is TGTGCCAGCAGCTTAGGGGCGGGCTCCTACAATGAGCAGTTCTTC.

The chain combines TRBV5-1 with TRBJ1-4, with a possible D match to TRBD1 (5 bases). The V and J ends lost 4 bases and 8 bases respectively, with 18 bases between them. The CDR3 runs 15 residues. Per the germline V gene, CDR1 is SGHRS and CDR2 is YFSETQ. The CDR3 DNA reads as TGCGCCAGCAGCCGGGGCGGGGGTAGCGAGGAAAAACTGTTTTTT. It yields the protein CASSRGGGSEEKLFF.

V is TRBV7-3 and J is TRBJ2-3; TRBD1 might be the D (5 bases). Trimming shortened V by 5 bases and J by 1 base, and 7 bases separated the two germline ends. The germline CDR1 and CDR2 sequences are SGHTA and FQGTGA. The CDR3 consists of 13 residues. For the CDR3, the DNA is TGTGCCAGCAGCCAACAGGGCACAGATACGCAGTATTTT. Translated: CASSQQGTDTQYF.

This clone is a singleton in its sample. V gene TRBV11-2 combines with J gene TRBJ1-2, with 10 bases aligning to TRBD1. This CDR3 has 15 amino acids. Trimming cost V 4 bases and J 7 bases; bases outside gene matches: 9. The germline V gene encodes CDR1 SGHAT and CDR2 FQNNGV. The CDR3 sequence is CASSSLGQGRGGYTF. As DNA, the CDR3 is TGTGCCAGCAGCTCCCTGGGACAGGGGCGGGGTGGCTACACCTTC.

About this clone: At one end the junction does not follow the germline gene, possibly because of a read error. The chain uses TRBV7-2 and TRBJ2-1, with a tentative D call TRBD1 (6 bases). Germline assignment: CDR1 SGHTA and CDR2 FQGNSA. CDR3 length: 12 residues. The chain's CDR3 is CASSPVGAGELF. Here the CDR3 DNA reads TGTGCCAGCAGCCCAGTGGGGGCAGGAGAGCTCTTC.

The chain carries TRBV5-8 and TRBJ1-5; the match to TRBD1 covers 7 bases. CDR1 and CDR2 (germline): SGHTS, YDEGEE. This CDR3 is 14 amino acids long. V dropped 0 bases and J dropped 6; count of bases not matched to a gene: 3. For the CDR3, the DNA is TGTGCCAGCAGCTTGGGTCAGGGGGTTCAGCCCCAGCATTTT. It translates to CASSLGQGVQPQHF.

This chain joins TRBV28 and TRBJ1-1, with 8 bases aligning to TRBD1. J lost 5 bases, V lost 6 bases, and 8 bases had no gene match. The CDR3 has 14 residues. CDR1 is MDHEN and CDR2 is SYDVKM in the germline V gene. DNA for the CDR3: TGTGCCAGCAGATCCTCAGGGGGCAGGACTGAAGCTTTCTTT. Translation gives CASRSSGGRTEAFF.

This clone was counted only a few times. The chain couples TRBV5-1 to TRBJ1-2; the match to TRBD1 covers 7 bases. The V gene end was trimmed by 3 bases and the J gene end by 8 bases; junction bases not matched to a gene: 13. CDR1 is SGHRS, CDR2 YFSETQ, per germline. The CDR3 is 15 amino acids. CDR3 amino acids: CASSYDWAGGKGYTF. The CDR3 nucleotides are TGCGCCAGCAGCTACGACTGGGCAGGGGGAAAAGGCTACACCTTC.

This chain uses TRBV28 with TRBJ2-7; 10 positions match TRBD2. Germline V gene lookup returns CDR1 MDHEN and CDR2 SYDVKM. The CDR3 has 14 amino acids. CDR3 nucleotides: TGTGCAACCATAGCGGGAGGTGCTACCTACGAGCAGTACTTC. It is translated as CATIAGGATYEQYF.

The V call is TRBV29-1, the J call TRBJ2-3; 7 bases are a match to TRBD1. Germline loops: CDR1 SQVTM, CDR2 ANQGSEA. Trimming removed 3 bases from V and 5 bases from J; junction bases left unmatched: 2. The CDR3 is made up of 12 amino acids. CDR3 nucleotides: TGCAGCGTTGACCGGGACAGAGATACGCAGTATTTT. Translating gives CSVDRDRDTQYF.

This clone occurred once. This chain links TRBV11-2 with TRBJ1-5; a possible D gene is TRBD1 (5 bases). The CDR3 totals 15 residues. Germline V CDR1 and CDR2: SGHAT, FQNNGV. The V gene lost 5 bases and the J gene lost 7 bases, with 18 bases spanning the gap. The CDR3 loop is CASSLLPGGWQPQHF. In nucleotides, the CDR3 is TGTGCCAGCAGCCTCCTTCCGGGGGGTTGGCAGCCCCAGCATTTT. Combining the CDR3 with reference TRBV11-2 and TRBJ1-5 gives the whole variable domain EAGVAQSPRYKIIEKRQSVAFWCNPISGHATLYWYQQILGQGPKLLIQFQNNGVVDDSQLPKDRFSAERLKGVDSTLKIQPAKLEDSAVYLCASSLLPGGWQPQHFGDGTRLSIL.

The chain joins TRBV2 to TRBJ1-5, with 10 bases aligning to TRBD1. CDR3 length: 14 amino acids. The germline gives CDR1 SNHLY, CDR2 FYNNEI. Trimming cost V 6 bases and J 8 bases; bases outside gene matches: 7. The CDR3 reads CASRWGQGKEPQHF. As DNA, the CDR3 is TGTGCCAGCAGATGGGGACAGGGGAAGGAGCCCCAGCATTTT.

This chain joins TRBV5-1 and TRBJ2-1; a possible D gene is TRBD2 (5 bases). The V and J ends lost 7 bases and 5 bases respectively, with 16 bases between them. The CDR3 extends over 14 amino acids. The germline gives CDR1 SGHRS, CDR2 YFSETQ. CDR3 DNA: TGCGCCAGCGGGAGAGTCCCACAAAACAATGAGCAGTTCTTC. Its translation: CASGRVPQNNEQFF.

V gene TRBV4-2 combines with J gene TRBJ2-1; D is perhaps TRBD2 (6 bases). V gave up 0 bases and J gave up 5 bases, with 14 bases separating them. Germline V lookup: CDR1 LGHNA, CDR2 YNFKEQ. The CDR3 sequence is 16 residues long. In DNA form, the CDR3 reads TGTGCCAGCAGCCAAGATCGGGGTAGCGGAGACAATGAGCAGTTCTTC. Its translation is CASSQDRGSGDNEQFF.

The genes are TRBV6-1 and TRBJ2-1, with D perhaps matching TRBD2 (6 bases). V gave up 1 base and J gave up 8 bases, with 9 bases separating them. CDR3 size: 13 residues. Germline V CDR1 and CDR2: MNHNS, SASEGT. The CDR3 coding sequence is TGTGCCAGCAGTGAAGTGCGGGGAGATGAGCAGTTCTTC. This sequence encodes CASSEVRGDEQFF.

The chain employs TRBV7-9 and TRBJ2-3; 10 nucleotides line up with TRBD2. CDR3 length equals 17 residues. J was trimmed by 4 bases and V by 5 bases; bases with no gene match: 12. CDR1 is SEHNR and CDR2 is FQNEAQ in the germline V gene (reference sequence). The CDR3 bases are TGTGCCAGCAGCCCAGTGGCCGGGACTAGCGTCGCAGATACGCAGTATTTT. This sequence encodes CASSPVAGTSVADTQYF.

This clone appeared a few times. The chain combines TRBV15 with TRBJ2-1; 13 bases match TRBD2. From germline, CDR1 is LNHNV and CDR2 YYDKDF (reference sequence). The CDR3 length is 16 residues. With V trimmed by 3 bases and J by 7 bases, 6 bases remained unmatched. The CDR3 sequence is CATSSPKTSGRNEQFF. The CDR3 nucleotides are TGTGCCACCAGCAGCCCGAAGACTAGCGGGAGGAATGAGCAGTTCTTC.

The chain recombines TRBV29-1 with TRBJ2-5, with 9 positions matching TRBD2. The CDR3 has 12 residues. Germline V gene sequence: CDR1 SQVTM, CDR2 ANQGSEA. The V segment lost 4 bases and the J segment 6 bases; nucleotides outside the gene matches: 3. CDR3 in amino acids: CSVAASGKTQYF. The DNA of the CDR3 is TGCAGCGTTGCGGCTAGCGGGAAGACCCAGTACTTC.

The CDR3 region has the DNA TGTGCCAGCAGCTTTGACACAACTAATGAAAAACTGTTTTTT. Residues: CASSFDTTNEKLFF. V usage is TRBV5-8 and J usage is TRBJ1-4; no clear D gene. The germline V gene has CDR1 SGHTS and CDR2 YDEGEE. Trimming cost V 2 bases and J 0 bases, with 5 bases left between them. The CDR3 has 14 residues.